A selection of T cell receptor beta chains follows, all from one sample in a study of blood T cell repertoires in COVID-19. The data were produced by immunoSEQ multiplex PCR, yet TCRdb's version contains in-frame clones alone and is incomplete. The sample has fewer than 95,000 clones, around 90% seen once; the top ten hold approximately 15%. Sequencing was performed on peripheral blood. Every receptor here comes from a male donor with acute or convalescent COVID-19. Both conserved end residues are part of each CDR3. The size of a clone is reported for some rows only, either as once, few or many, or as a class for expanded clones.

14 TRBV10-1 . CATPGQSNTGELFF
16 TRBV6-2/TRBV6-3 few CASTPSAGGMNTEAFF
13 TRBV5-1 few CASRSTENTEAFF
14 TRBV2 . CASSLEQGYTEAFF
15 TRBV6-1 . CASSEGSGGGYEQYF
15 TRBV6-5 . CASSYFPVRGGGYTF
15 TRBV6-5 . CASRMTGLGNSPLHF
14 TRBV11-2 . CASSLNLEYTEAFF
13 TRBV12-3/TRBV12-4 few CASGIAGNEKLFF
16 TRBV7-8 once CASSPRGQGGSYEQYF
16 TRBV14 . CASSQLEETGQHEQFF
17 TRBV19 . CASEKAMALLSNQPQHF
15 TRBV9 few CASSPSRDSFGGYTF
15 TRBV5-1 . CASSVGGQFTDTQYF
14 TRBV5-1 . CASPFLDHSREQYF